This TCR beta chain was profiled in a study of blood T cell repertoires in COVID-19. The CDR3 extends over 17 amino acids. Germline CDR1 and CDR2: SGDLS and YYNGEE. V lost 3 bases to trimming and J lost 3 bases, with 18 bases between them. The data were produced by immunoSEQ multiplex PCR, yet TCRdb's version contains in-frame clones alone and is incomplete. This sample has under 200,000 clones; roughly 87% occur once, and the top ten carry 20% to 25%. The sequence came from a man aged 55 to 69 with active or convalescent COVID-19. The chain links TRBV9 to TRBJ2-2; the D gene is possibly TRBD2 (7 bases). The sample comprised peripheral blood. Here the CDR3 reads CASSGPRGGQDTGELFF. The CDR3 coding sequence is TGTGCCAGCAGCGGCCCGCGCGGGGGACAAGACACCGGGGAGCTGTTTTTT.